This T cell receptor (beta chain) was sequenced in a study of STAT5B mutations in CD4+ large granular lymphocyte leukemia (dated by TCRdb to between 2022 and 2023). Some background on the complete study: Among healthy controls, the CDR3 'QG' motif was associated with a particular HLA allele. Flow cytometry performed on FACSCanto II or FACSVerse showed that the purified fractions had more than 95% purity among lymphocytes. The study compared the TCRbeta repertoires of patients with CD4+ T-cell large granular lymphocyte leukemia against those of healthy blood donors. Study-level results and caveats: Main leukemic clonotypes were private to each patient, although roughly 24% of the main leukemic clonotypes were found at low frequency in the non-leukemic repertoires of other patients. Enrichment of TRBV06-family usage was observed among the top patient clones (8/27) relative to healthy controls (2/35). CD4-sorted patient repertoires appeared more clonal than healthy CD4+ repertoires, and this difference persisted after removing the putative leukemic clones. Data were not HLA-matched; higher clonality in CD4+ versus CD8+ T-LGLL could reflect the relatively small sample size.

This clone occurred a few times. Its antigen is unknown. One base away there is no much larger clone; base qualities are not given. Buffy coats from over 35 blood donors, supplied by the Finnish Red Cross blood service, were used as healthy controls. All TCR-sequenced material derived from peripheral blood: patient blood samples and healthy donor buffy coats. Ficoll-Hypaque gradient centrifugation was used to isolate peripheral blood mononuclear cells. For the healthy controls, CD4+ cells were obtained from buffy coats by magnetic purification. Genomic DNA was extracted with the Gentra Puregene Cell and Tissue kit and quantified on a Qubit 2.0 fluorometer. The CDR3 starts with the cysteine, ends with the phenylalanine, and has 13 residues. Kept here is only the CDR3 DNA, which spans 39 bases and is read in frame from base 1. Via the germline V gene, CDR1 is MNHEY and CDR2 SVGAGI. V loses 3 bases of germline sequence and J loses 5 bases, and the interval between the two ends is 10 bases.

The immunoSEQ assay at survey resolution was used to sequence TCRbeta rearrangements from genomic DNA. On the study's bioinformatics: In the TCR sequencing data, the smallest productive clonotype frequency that could be detected was 2.59 x 10-5. Only productive TCRbeta rearrangements, meaning sequences that were complete and in-frame, were kept for the analyses. The clonality of each sample was calculated as Simpson clonality in the immunoSEQ Analyzer version 3.0. Clones were categorized by frequency as very rare, small, medium, large (1-20%) or hyperexpanded (>20%). Generation probabilities were estimated with OLGA 1.2.3, V-gene circos plots were made with VDJtools, specificities were looked up in VDJdb, and CDR3 motifs were identified with GLIPH. What TCRdb holds here is the immuneACCESS table cut down to in-frame rearrangements. Part of the clones is not present; checked against another copy, under half of the missing clones reflect an unresolved V gene, and the others are unexplained. D and trimming come from the DNA, and the V and J calls and clone size come from that table. For this sample the table gives 20,000 to 25,000 clones, of which 82% were detected only once. Around 8.4% of the sample comes from the top ten.

This receptor was identified in a human donor in good health. Material: CD4+ T cells from blood buffy coats. The chain is made from TRBV6-5 and TRBJ1-1; the D gene identity is not certain. In nucleotide form, the sequence is TGTGCCAGCAGTTATCGTTATTTGACTGAAGCTTTCTTT. This yields the protein CASSYRYLTEAFF.